This T cell receptor beta chain was documented in a study of blood T cell repertoires in COVID-19. Study summary: The United States, Italy and Spain supplied acute and convalescent COVID-19 samples. In each case, the material was cDNA or gDNA derived from T cells, B-cell-depleted T cells, or PBMCs.

The CDR3 spans 14 residues. CDR1 and CDR2 from the germline V gene are MNHEY and SVGAGI. Trimming pared 4 bases from V and 1 base from J, leaving 10 bases between. Per the original data handling: Researchers report that nucleated cell counts were estimated from reference gene primer amplification. The assay was immunoSEQ multiplex PCR, and TCRdb's table has in-frame clones only and misses some. Clone size and the V and J calls come from that table; the DNA yielded D and trimming. The sample includes 80,000 to 130,000 clones, approximately 92% of them seen just once. The chain joins TRBV6-5 to TRBJ1-1; D is perhaps TRBD1 (6 bases). What was sequenced was peripheral blood. The receptor was derived from a man in his 70s with acute or convalescent COVID-19. CDR3 DNA: TGTGCCAGCAGTTGGGGGGGCCCGAACACTGAAGCTTTCTTT. It codes for CASSWGGPNTEAFF.